The source of this T cell receptor (beta chain) is a study of PD-1 blockade in classical Hodgkin lymphoma (dated by TCRdb to the early 2020s). Study-wide context: Nivolumab dosing was 3 mg/kg intravenously every 2 weeks, continuing until either disease progression or unacceptable toxicity. The study used TCR beta sequencing and CyTOF to define a peripheral blood immune signature of response to PD-1 blockade in classical Hodgkin lymphoma. General findings and caveats noted by the study authors: By C4D1, a significant rise was seen in CD4+ TCR diversity but not in CD8+ TCR diversity (p=0.0027 vs p=0.16), and the rise was most apparent among complete responders (p=0.02). Baseline TCR diversity was reported to be lower in newly diagnosed patients than in healthy donors and to be lower still in relapsed/refractory patients. The study was limited to a single clinical trial cohort, and causes of repertoire differences, possibly disease activity or prior therapy, remained undefined. Patients starting nivolumab less than 1 year after ASCT had lower diversity and were excluded from later analyses to avoid confounding by immune reconstitution. Baseline diversity similar to that of newly diagnosed patients was observed in trial patients achieving complete response, whereas significantly lower diversity was observed in partial responders and progressors.

Taken from cysteine to phenylalanine, the CDR3 has 15 residues. The retained sequence is limited to the CDR3, 45 bases, with the frame set at the first base. Reading the germline V gene gives CDR1 SGHAT and CDR2 FQNNGV. Genomic DNA was isolated using the Qiagen DNeasy kit from unsorted PBMCs as well as from negatively selected CD4+ and CD8+ fractions. Amplification of TCR beta CDR3 regions was done by immunoSEQ multiplex PCR with primers that anneal to V and J segments. Amplification bias was minimized using a synthetic immune receptor repertoire, and residual bias was removed computationally after sequencing. For the original study's pipeline: Custom Python scripts were used to quantify repertoire diversity as the Shannon entropy index. The unsorted, CD4+ and CD8+ repertoires were each analyzed separately, with the exception of combined analyses, where CD4+ and CD8+ sequences were merged in silico. A clone was considered expanded if an increase in frequency of at least 2-fold after treatment relative to C1D1 was found, and a pseudocount of 0.5 was applied to clones undetected at baseline. Singleton clones were defined as clones with 0 or 1 copy at C1D1, and non-singleton clones were defined as clones with 2 or more copies. Clones expanded in unsorted samples were labelled as CD4+, CD8+ or unknown by matching protein sequences in sorted samples from the same patient. Wilcoxon tests on paired samples were used to test changes in diversity from C1D1 to C4D1. TCRdb's version of the immuneACCESS table is confined to in-frame rearrangements and falls short of the full clone set. An unresolved V gene accounts for under half of the shortfall where checked; the remainder is of unknown origin. That table is the source of V, J and clone size, and D and trimming were worked out from the DNA. The sample table holds about 24,000 clones, of which roughly 80% were seen once. Roughly 8% of the sample is in the top ten clones.

The label giving this sample's time point can be read as: cycle 2 day 1 (C2D1) of nivolumab. All trial patients had relapsed after autologous stem cell transplantation, with cohorts A, B and C differing in prior brentuximab vedotin exposure. The trial cohort included fewer than 60 patients with relapsed/refractory classical Hodgkin lymphoma, and each patient had a best overall response of complete response, partial response or progressive disease. In the multi-cohort phase II CheckMate 205 trial, trial patients received single-agent nivolumab. Best overall response was determined by an independent review committee according to the 2007 International Working Group response criteria. Trial PBMCs were collected just before the start of nivolumab (C1D1) and during therapy at cycle 2 day 1 and cycle 4 day 1. After peripheral blood was drawn into 8 mL Vacutainer Cell Preparation Tubes, PBMCs were isolated by centrifugation and then cryopreserved.

By share, this clone ranks as large (0.1 to 1%). Its specific antigen is unknown. No base quality information exists; no much larger clone differs at one position. The rearrangement joined TRBV11-2 to TRBJ1-5; the D gene identity is not certain. Material: peripheral blood mononuclear cells (PBMCs), obtained before the second cycle of nivolumab. The sequence derives from a human donor with classical Hodgkin lymphoma. DNA sequence: TGTGCAAGTTGGGCGGTCCGGGATAGCAATCAGCCCCAGCATTTT. This sequence encodes CASWAVRDSNQPQHF.